The entry below describes one T cell receptor beta chain. Its antigen is currently unknown. Trimming pared 1 base from V and 0 bases from J, leaving 6 bases between. This CDR3 spans 14 amino acids. Germline assignment: CDR1 SGHNT and CDR2 YENEEA. The data were taken from a study of T cells in localized non-small cell lung cancer. Study conclusions and caveats: Uninvolved adjacent lung had the highest recorded T cell clonality, with tumor below it. Sequence data derive from only one tumor region, so heterogeneity remains possible. A median approximately 57 of the top 100 tumor clones appeared in adjacent lung.

Measured with immunoSEQ multiplex PCR; TCRdb has only the in-frame clones, and not every one. The sample includes 3,400 or so clones, around 29% of them seen just once. The material sequenced was normal lung tissue next to the tumor, taken before any cancer treatment. The rearrangement links TRBV11-3 to TRBJ1-1; D not resolved. The TCR comes from a male donor aged 60 or over with stage III lung adenocarcinoma. The CDR3 DNA follows: TGTGCCAGCAGCTTAGGAAGCATGAACACTGAAGCTTTCTTT. This encodes CASSLGSMNTEAFF.